This TCR beta chain was captured in a study of identical twins. General study findings and limits: Out-of-frame alpha sequences shared between twins exhibited an excess of low generation probability. Analyses of zero insertions could, in part, be confounded by invariant MAIT and iNKT cells. Conclusions were drawn cross-sectionally by statistical analysis, without following the same donors.

In germline, CDR1 is DFQATT, CDR2 SNEGSKA (reference sequence). V lost 6 bases and J lost 0; bases outside the gene matches: 6. The CDR3 extends over 14 amino acids. Turning to this clonotype: Antigen specificity is unknown.

Every donor was a healthy Caucasian. One entry per CDR3 protein results from TCRdb running MiXCR on the 5' RACE reads. Among 1.5 million to 2 million distinct CDR3 sequences listed, about 32% were seen once. The source of this sequence is a newborn girl in good health. The sequenced sample consisted of cord blood. V and J are TRBV20-1 and TRBJ2-7; 9 bases are a match to TRBD1. CDR3 sequence (DNA): TGCAGTGCCCTGGGACAGGGTGGCTCCTACGAGCAGTACTTC. Translated, it gives CSALGQGGSYEQYF.